A single sample gave rise to the 20 T cell receptor beta chains below, sequenced in a study of T cells after yellow fever vaccination. MiXCR, applied by TCRdb to the 5' RACE reads, yields one record per CDR3 protein. The data show some 350,000 distinct CDR3 sequences, 11% seen once. This specimen was PBMCs, taken on the day of the first yellow fever vaccination. Receptors were obtained from a man between 18 and 35 years old who received the YFV17D yellow fever vaccine.

The V call is TRBV19, the J call TRBJ2-5; 7 bases fit TRBD1. J lost 2 bases, V lost 6 bases, and 6 bases had no gene match. This CDR3 spans 14 amino acids. The germline V gene has CDR1 LNHDA and CDR2 SQIVND (reference sequence). CDR3 in amino acids: CASSLDRDQETQYF. The CDR3 coding sequence is TGTGCCAGTAGCCTTGACAGGGATCAAGAGACCCAGTACTTC.

The chain employs TRBV3-1 and TRBJ2-3; 7 nucleotides align to TRBD2. V trimming: 0 bases; J trimming: 1 base; junction bases outside the gene matches: 4. The CDR3 sequence is 16 residues long. Germline CDR1 LGHDT, CDR2 YNNKEL (reference sequence). CDR3 DNA sequence: TGTGCCAGCAGCCAAGATAGACTAGCTGGCACAGATACGCAGTATTTT. The encoded protein is CASSQDRLAGTDTQYF.

This clonotype was counted ten times or more. The chain carries TRBV11-2 and TRBJ2-7; 15 bases are a match to TRBD2. J lost 0 bases, V lost 5 bases, and 14 bases had no gene match. CDR3 size: 20 residues. Germline values: CDR1 SGHAT, CDR2 FQNNGV. Here the CDR3 DNA reads TGTGCCAGCAGCGGACTAGCGGGGGGGCGACCCTCTACCGCCTCCTACGAGCAGTACTTC. Translating it yields CASSGLAGGRPSTASYEQYF.

V gene TRBV7-3 combines with J gene TRBJ1-1; a possible D gene is TRBD1 (6 bases). V lost 4 bases and J lost 3, with 15 bases in between. The germline gives CDR1 SGHTA, CDR2 FQGTGA. The CDR3 sequence is 15 residues long. CDR3 in amino acids: CASSSHPGVDTEAFF. The CDR3 coding sequence is TGTGCCAGCAGCTCCCATCCAGGGGTTGACACTGAAGCTTTCTTT.

This clonotype was counted between two and nine times. The chain is built from TRBV5-5 and TRBJ1-5; TRBD1 matches 8 bases. Germline values: CDR1 SGHKS, CDR2 YYEKEE (reference sequence). CDR3 length: 15 residues. J lost 5 bases, V lost 4 bases, and 8 bases had no gene match. This CDR3 is CASSLRTGRDQPQHF. CDR3 coding DNA: TGTGCCAGCAGCCTTAGGACAGGGCGCGATCAGCCCCAGCATTTT.

At least ten counts were recorded for this clonotype. The genes are TRBV6-2 or TRBV6-3 and TRBJ2-5; no definite D call. Germline CDR1 MNHEY, CDR2 SVGEGT. Deletions cut 1 base from V and 4 bases from J, with 4 bases between. The CDR3 covers 12 residues. The CDR3 sequence is CASSYFGETQYF. For the CDR3, the DNA is TGTGCCAGCAGTTACTTTGGAGAGACCCAGTACTTC.

This clonotype was observed a few times. The chain links TRBV11-2 to TRBJ2-1; 9 bases map to TRBD2. The CDR3 has 15 residues. CDR1 and CDR2 (germline): SGHAT, FQNNGV. V shed 1 base, J shed 3 bases, and the junction held 1 base outside the gene matches. In nucleotides, the CDR3 is TGTGCCAGCAGCTTAGGCGGGGGGGTCTACAATGAGCAGTTCTTC. As protein: CASSLGGGVYNEQFF.

This clonotype was counted once. This sequence joins TRBV18 and TRBJ2-6; no reliable D call. The germline V gene encodes CDR1 KGHSH and CDR2 LQKENI. V shed 3 bases and J shed 0 bases, with 9 bases lying between them. The CDR3 consists of 16 residues. The CDR3 DNA sequence: TGTGCCAGCTCACCGCCGTATGGCTCTGGGGCCAACGTCCTGACTTTC. Translation gives CASSPPYGSGANVLTF.

The chain uses TRBV21-1 and TRBJ2-3. TRBV21-1 is marked as a pseudogene. The CDR3 totals 15 residues. The CDR3 protein is CASSPRPVRTDTQYF. The CDR3 coding sequence is TGTGCCAGCAGCCCCAGGCCGGTACGCACAGATACGCAGTATTTT.

In its sample, this clonotype was seen many times. The chain combines TRBV4-1 with TRBJ2-3; tentatively, D is TRBD2 (5 bases). Germline-derived CDR1 and CDR2 are MGHRA and YSYEKL. V was clipped by 0 bases and J by 5 bases, with 12 bases between them. The CDR3 is 15 amino acids. In DNA, the CDR3 is TGCGCCAGCAGCCAAGATCAAGCGGCGGTAGATACGCAGTATTTT. As protein: CASSQDQAAVDTQYF.

The chain employs TRBV5-1 and TRBJ1-4; no firm D call. Per germline, CDR1 SGHRS and CDR2 YFSETQ. The CDR3 consists of 18 residues. V lost 4 bases and J 4 bases, leaving 23 bases between the germline ends. This chain's CDR3 is CASSASRAKDWYNEKLFF. CDR3 DNA sequence: TGCGCCAGCAGCGCGTCCCGGGCCAAAGATTGGTATAATGAAAAACTGTTTTTT.

This clonotype was observed many times. The chain carries TRBV5-1 and TRBJ2-2; TRBD1 or TRBD2 may be the D gene (5 bases each). This CDR3 spans 17 amino acids. CDR1 SGHRS and CDR2 YFSETQ come from the germline V gene. Trimming stripped 4 bases from V and 2 bases from J, with 18 bases between. The CDR3 protein is CASSLGEGSRNTGELFF. The CDR3 nucleotides are TGCGCCAGCAGCCTCGGTGAGGGGTCCCGAAACACCGGGGAGCTGTTTTTT.

This clonotype was recorded at least ten times. This chain uses TRBV20-1 with TRBJ2-1, with D perhaps TRBD1 or TRBD2 (10 bases each). The V gene lost 2 bases and the J gene lost 5 bases, with 25 bases spanning the gap. This CDR3 contains 18 residues. Per the germline V gene, CDR1 is DFQATT and CDR2 is SNEGSKA (reference sequence). DNA for the CDR3: TGCAGTGCTAGACCGGGACAGGGGTGGACTAGCGGAAACAATGAGCAGTTCTTC. As protein: CSARPGQGWTSGNNEQFF.

In DNA form, the CDR3 reads TGTGCCAGCAGCGAATTACAGGATTTGAACACTGAAGCTTTCTTT. Translation gives CASSELQDLNTEAFF. This chain joins TRBV7-9 and TRBJ1-1; the D gene is possibly TRBD1 (5 bases). Germline assignment: CDR1 SEHNR and CDR2 FQNEAQ (reference sequence). This CDR3 comprises 15 residues. Trimming left V 5 bases short and J 0 bases short, with 13 bases between.

The rearrangement links TRBV4-1 to TRBJ2-5; 10 bases map to TRBD1. The V gene's germline CDR1 is MGHRA and CDR2 YSYEKL. The CDR3 spans 15 residues. Trimming at V came to 3 bases and at J to 2 bases, leaving 3 bases not matched to a gene. The CDR3 sequence: CASSHQDRGQETQYF. The CDR3 bases are TGCGCCAGCAGCCACCAGGACAGGGGGCAAGAGACCCAGTACTTC.

The chain links TRBV5-1 to TRBJ1-1; D not resolved. With 1 base removed from V and 4 bases from J, the gap between germline ends came to 14 bases. The germline V gene has CDR1 SGHRS and CDR2 YFSETQ. CDR3 size: 15 residues. The CDR3 loop reads CASSLTSSEGTEAFF. CDR3 bases: TGCGCCAGCAGCTTGACGTCCTCAGAGGGCACTGAAGCTTTCTTT.

The rearrangement joins TRBV10-3 to TRBJ1-1, with TRBD1 matching 8 bases. The CDR3 runs to 13 residues. Trimming cost V 7 bases and J 1 base; bases outside gene matches: 2. Germline CDR1 and CDR2: ENHRY and SYGVKD. The CDR3, as DNA: TGTGCCATCATAGGACAGGGGAACACTGAAGCTTTCTTT. Translated: CAIIGQGNTEAFF.

The chain carries TRBV10-3 and TRBJ2-1; 9 nucleotides align to TRBD2. Losses at the gene ends were 1 base for V and 9 bases for J; bases not matched to a gene: 10. Germline assignment: CDR1 ENHRY and CDR2 SYGVKD. The CDR3 runs to 16 residues. The CDR3 spells CAISEWRAGGHFEQFF. In nucleotides, the CDR3 is TGTGCCATCAGTGAGTGGCGAGCGGGGGGACATTTTGAGCAGTTCTTC.

The genes are TRBV12-3 or TRBV12-4 and TRBJ1-5; no definite D call. The CDR3 consists of 13 residues. V was cut by 5 bases and J by 3 bases, with 8 bases left in between. The DNA of the CDR3 is TGTGCCAGCAGTACCCACGACAATCAGCCCCAGCATTTT. Protein product: CASSTHDNQPQHF.

This clonotype showed up many times. V usage is TRBV12-3 or TRBV12-4 and J usage is TRBJ2-7; 9 bases map to TRBD2. Trimming removed 6 bases from V and 2 bases from J; junction bases left unmatched: 5. The CDR3 has 14 residues. The CDR3 loop reads CASSLSGGTYEQYF. CDR3 coding DNA: TGTGCCAGCAGCTTAAGCGGGGGGACCTACGAGCAGTACTTC.